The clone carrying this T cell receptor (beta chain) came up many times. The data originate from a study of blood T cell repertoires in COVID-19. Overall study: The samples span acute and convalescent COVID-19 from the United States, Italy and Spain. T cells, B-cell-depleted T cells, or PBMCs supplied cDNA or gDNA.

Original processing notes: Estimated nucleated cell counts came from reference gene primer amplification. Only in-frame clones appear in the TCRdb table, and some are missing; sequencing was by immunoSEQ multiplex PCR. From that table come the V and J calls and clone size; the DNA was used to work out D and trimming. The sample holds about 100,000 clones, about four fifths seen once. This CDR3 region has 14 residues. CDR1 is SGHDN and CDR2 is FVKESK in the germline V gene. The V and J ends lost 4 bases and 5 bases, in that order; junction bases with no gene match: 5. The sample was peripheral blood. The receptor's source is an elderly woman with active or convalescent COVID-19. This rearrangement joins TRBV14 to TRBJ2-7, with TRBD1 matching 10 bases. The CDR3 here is CASSLGQGFHEQYF. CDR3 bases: TGTGCCAGCAGCCTGGGACAGGGGTTCCACGAGCAGTACTTC.